Each of the 17 T cell receptor beta chains below was sequenced from the same sample in a study of T cells in Graves' hyperthyroidism and ophthalmopathy. The investigators amplified TCR beta CDR3 regions from RNA transcripts. HTBI primers were employed in a first-round RT-PCR of the TCR CDR3. TCRdb fed the multiplex PCR reads into MiXCR, producing one record per CDR3 protein. The sample has more than 550,000 distinct CDR3 sequences, around 16% seen once. Sample: blood. The source is a man aged 50-60 years with Graves' hyperthyroidism.

This clonotype came up once. The chain is built from TRBV6-1 and TRBJ2-3; 8 bases line up with TRBD2. The ends lost 7 bases at V and 5 bases at J; junction bases unmatched: 8. The CDR3 covers 14 residues. The V gene's germline CDR1 is MNHNS and CDR2 SASEGT. The CDR3 DNA reads TGTGCCAGCACCCGGTGGCGGGAGGTAGATACGCAGTATTTT. The encoded protein is CASTRWREVDTQYF.

The chain has TRBV13 and TRBJ2-7; D remains unclear. V lost 3 bases, J lost 6 bases, and 15 bases lay in between. This CDR3 spans 14 amino acids. In germline, CDR1 is PRHDT, CDR2 FYEKMQ (reference sequence). The CDR3 DNA reads as TGTGCCAGCAGCTTGGGTTCGGATGGCTCCGAGCAGTACTTC. It codes for CASSLGSDGSEQYF.

At least ten counts were recorded for this clonotype. The gene calls are TRBV20-1 and TRBJ1-6; D might be TRBD1 (6 bases). Germline lookup yields CDR1 DFQATT and CDR2 SNEGSKA (reference sequence). The CDR3 spans 14 residues. With 3 bases removed from V and 8 bases from J, the gap between germline ends came to 14 bases. This CDR3 is CSARVYRADSPLHF. In nucleotides, the CDR3 is TGCAGTGCTAGGGTATACAGGGCAGATTCACCCCTCCACTTT.

This clonotype was counted many times. The chain carries TRBV13 and TRBJ2-2; D remains unclear. The ends were cut back, 0 bases at V and 2 bases at J, with 10 bases in the middle. The CDR3 runs 16 residues. Germline CDR1 is PRHDT and CDR2 is FYEKMQ (reference sequence). The DNA of the CDR3 is TGTGCCAGCAGCTTAGGCCGGAGCGTAAACACCGGGGAGCTGTTTTTT. Translating gives CASSLGRSVNTGELFF.

This sequence joins TRBV19 and TRBJ2-3, with D perhaps being TRBD1 or TRBD2 (5 bases each). Per germline, CDR1 LNHDA and CDR2 SQIVND (reference sequence). This CDR3 is built from 16 residues. The V end was cut by 3 bases, the J end by 0 bases, with 13 bases between. In DNA, the CDR3 is TGTGCCAGTAGTATCCTGGGACGTCCAAGCACAGATACGCAGTATTTT. Its protein is CASSILGRPSTDTQYF.

The rearrangement joins TRBV6-1 to TRBJ2-3, with 7 bases aligning to TRBD2. V dropped 3 bases and J dropped 2; count of bases not matched to a gene: 5. Germline CDR1 and CDR2: MNHNS and SASEGT. This CDR3 is built from 15 residues. The DNA of the CDR3 is TGTGCCAGCAGTGACAGGACTAGAACCACAGATACGCAGTATTTT. Its translation: CASSDRTRTTDTQYF.

The CDR3 sequence is CSVEKTGTSGLPDTQYF. The CDR3 coding sequence is TGCAGCGTTGAAAAAACGGGGACTAGCGGGTTACCAGATACGCAGTATTTT. The chain recombines TRBV29-1 with TRBJ2-3, with 12 nucleotides matching TRBD2. V gave up 2 bases and J gave up 4 bases; unmatched junction bases: 10. The CDR3 covers 17 residues. The V gene's germline CDR1 is SQVTM and CDR2 ANQGSEA.

V usage is TRBV6-1 and J usage is TRBJ1-4; D may be TRBD1 (5 bases). Trimming stripped 6 bases from V and 2 bases from J, with 10 bases between. CDR1 is MNHNS, CDR2 SASEGT, per germline. There are 14 residues in the CDR3. CDR3 sequence: CASRGDVTNEKLFF. CDR3 nucleotides: TGTGCCAGCAGGGGGGATGTCACTAATGAAAAACTGTTTTTT.

The chain uses TRBV18 and TRBJ2-7; the D is unclear. CDR3 length: 14 amino acids. Germline V gene lookup returns CDR1 KGHSH and CDR2 LQKENI. Trimming took 4 bases from V and 0 from J, leaving 10 bases between them. The CDR3 reads CASSQFLDSYEQYF. In DNA form, the CDR3 reads TGTGCCAGCTCACAATTTCTCGACTCCTACGAGCAGTACTTC. The variable domain in full, completed from reference TRBV18 and TRBJ2-7, reads NAGVMQNPRHLVRRRGQEARLRCSPMKGHSHVYWYRQLPEEGLKFMVYLQKENIIDESGMPKERFSAEFPKEGPSILRIQQVVRGDSAAYFCASSQFLDSYEQYFGPGTRLTVT.

This clonotype was seen at least ten times. V usage is TRBV28 and J usage is TRBJ1-6; 8 bases line up with TRBD1. Germline trimming cut 6 bases from V and 7 bases from J; bases unmatched to any gene: 8. The CDR3 length is 15 residues. Germline V gene data show CDR1 as MDHEN and CDR2 as SYDVKM. The CDR3 is CASSPTGALNSPLHF. DNA of the CDR3: TGTGCCAGCAGCCCGACAGGGGCTTTGAATTCACCCCTCCACTTT.

This clonotype has just a few counts. The genes are TRBV18 and TRBJ2-2; TRBD1 might be the D (6 bases). Deletions cut 4 bases from V and 0 bases from J, with 18 bases between. The CDR3 contains 18 residues. The germline V gene encodes CDR1 KGHSH and CDR2 LQKENI. CDR3 nucleotides: TGTGCCAGCTCACATAGCCAGATGGGGGCGTCGAACACCGGGGAGCTGTTTTTT. Amino acids: CASSHSQMGASNTGELFF.

This clonotype was observed at least ten times. This chain uses TRBV7-3 with TRBJ2-1; TRBD2 is a possible D gene (6 bases). Germline V gives CDR1 SGHTA, CDR2 FQGTGA. Trimming took 0 bases from V and 2 from J, leaving 11 bases between them. The CDR3 has 16 residues. This chain's CDR3 is CASSLTSGGTYNEQFF. The CDR3 nucleotides are TGTGCCAGCAGCTTAACTAGCGGAGGCACCTACAATGAGCAGTTCTTC.

In this sample, this clonotype turned up a few times. This rearrangement joins TRBV29-1 to TRBJ2-1; D possibly corresponds to TRBD1 (6 bases). V was cut by 7 bases and J by 12 bases, with 22 bases left in between. The CDR3 consists of 13 residues. Germline lookup yields CDR1 SQVTM and CDR2 ANQGSEA. The CDR3 DNA is TGCAGCGCAGGACAGTCTGGGGAGACCCGGCAGTTCTTC. Translating it yields CSAGQSGETRQFF.

This clonotype was detected only a few times. The V and J genes are TRBV5-1 and TRBJ2-5, with 7 bases aligning to TRBD1. Trimming cost V 3 bases and J 4 bases; bases outside gene matches: 9. Germline-derived CDR1 and CDR2 are SGHRS and YFSETQ. The CDR3 totals 15 residues. CDR3 sequence (DNA): TGCGCCAGCAGCTCGATAGACAGGGAGCGAGAGACCCAGTACTTC. Translating it yields CASSSIDRERETQYF.

To note about this clonotype: At one end the junction does not follow the germline gene, possibly because of a read error. V gene TRBV30 combines with J gene TRBJ1-1; 7 nucleotides align to TRBD1. Germline CDR1 and CDR2: GTSNPN and SVGIG (reference sequence). The CDR3 loop spans 13 amino acids. For the CDR3, the DNA is TGTGCCTGGAGCCCGGACAGGAACACTGAAACTTTCTTT. Translation gives CAWSPDRNTETFF.

This clonotype was observed a few times. The chain couples TRBV24-1 to TRBJ2-2; TRBD1 is a possible D gene (5 bases). This CDR3 contains 16 residues. V shed 2 bases and J shed 1 base, with 10 bases lying between them. Germline V gene data show CDR1 as KGHDR and CDR2 as SFDVKD. The CDR3 sequence is CATSDYQGGNTGELFF. In DNA form, the CDR3 reads TGTGCCACCAGTGATTATCAGGGTGGGAACACCGGGGAGCTGTTTTTT.

The chain couples TRBV9 to TRBJ2-1; tentative D call: TRBD1 (6 bases). Trimming left V 0 bases short and J 1 base short, with 17 bases between. Germline CDR1 and CDR2: SGDLS and YYNGEE. There are 18 residues in the CDR3. As DNA, the CDR3 is TGTGCCAGCAGCGTAGAGGACCTCTGGGGGCAGTCCTACAATGAGCAGTTCTTC. Translating gives CASSVEDLWGQSYNEQFF.